This T cell receptor beta chain was obtained from a study of cytomegalovirus exposure and HLA in healthy donors. TCRdb keeps only in-frame clones here, not all; method: immunoSEQ multiplex PCR. The sample gives about 330,000 clones, 86% of which show up once; approximately 0.84% is in the top ten. This receptor was obtained from a woman aged 18-30 years in good health and CMV-seronegative. Sequencing was done on a sample of PBMCs.

This CDR3 is CASSHGTSTSYNEQFF. CDR3 sequence (DNA): TGTGCCAGCAGCCATGGAACTAGCACCTCCTACAATGAGCAGTTCTTC. The J gene is TRBJ2-1, the V gene TRBV9, with a possible D match to TRBD2 (6 bases). Germline V gene sequence: CDR1 SGDLS, CDR2 YYNGEE. The CDR3 is made up of 16 amino acids. Trimming took 4 bases from V and 0 from J, leaving 14 bases between them.